The clone carrying this T cell receptor (beta chain) was recorded a few times. The antigen remains undetermined. The sample belongs to a study of response to subunit inactivated influenza vaccine. Study-level results: The authors suggested that few new T cells are recruited per seasonal influenza vaccination.

This CDR3 region has 16 residues. Germline V gives CDR1 DFQATT, CDR2 SNEGSKA (reference sequence). Trimming cost V 0 bases and J 8 bases, with 20 bases left between them. TCRdb re-derived calls from the RT-PCR reads in MiXCR, one entry per CDR3 protein. The sample has roughly 630,000 distinct CDR3 sequences, about 15% seen once. This receptor was taken from a man in his forties or fifties who received an inactivated influenza vaccine. V gene TRBV20-1 combines with J gene TRBJ2-1, with a weak D call TRBD2 (6 bases). The sample was PBMCs from blood, taken 14 to 15 days before vaccination. The CDR3 nucleotides read TGCAGTGCTAGAGATGGGCAGAGAACTAGCAAACATGAGCAGTTCTTC. Translation gives CSARDGQRTSKHEQFF.